The T cell receptor beta chain under discussion was sequenced for a study of T cells in narcolepsy. Some clones are missing from TCRdb's copy, which holds only in-frame ones; the method was immunoSEQ multiplex PCR. The top ten clones hold approximately 1.1% of a sample with nearly 35,000 clones, about 85% of them seen once. This clone was seen a few times. CDR1 is MNHNY, CDR2 SVGAGI, per germline (reference sequence). V was trimmed by 5 bases and J by 0 bases, leaving 7 bases between them. The CDR3 runs 14 residues. Sequencing used memory (CD45RA-) CD4+ T cells from blood. This sequence originates from a human donor in good health. This sequence joins TRBV6-6 and TRBJ1-4; D gene unclear. As DNA, the CDR3 is TGTGCCAGCAGTCGAGACGCAACTAATGAAAAACTGTTTTTT. Translated: CASSRDATNEKLFF.